A selection of T cell receptor beta chains follows, all from one sample in a study of T cell repertoires in cytomegalovirus infection. These receptors' targets are unknown. TCRdb redid the calling of the reads with MiXCR, one entry per CDR3 protein. The sample yields around 800,000 distinct CDR3 sequences, approximately 30% seen once. The source was cultured CD8+ T cells from PBMCs, collected from culture after CMV antigen stimulation. These receptor sequences come from a human donor in good health (CMV status not recorded). Some clones in this sample may be carry-over from other donors' samples. The CDR3 runs from the conserved cysteine through the conserved F or W. D genes are given only for firm matches. Where a row states a size, it is once, few, many or the class of an expanded clone; other rows omit it.

clone_size | j_call | d_call | v_call | cdr3_aa | cdr3_nt
NA | TRBJ2-2 | NA | TRBV27 | CASSLLGIGELFF | TGTGCCAGCAGTTTATTGGGGATCGGGGAGCTGTTTTTT
NA | TRBJ2-5 | NA | TRBV6-2/TRBV6-3 | CASSSLRQTQETQYF | TGTGCCAGCAGTTCTTTGCGACAGACCCAAGAGACCCAGTACTTC
NA | TRBJ2-3 | NA | TRBV29-1 | CSGDTQYF | TGCAGCGGTGATACGCAGTATTTT
NA | TRBJ2-5 | TRBD1 | TRBV7-4 | CASSFAPGQQETQYF | TGTGCCAGCAGCTTTGCCCCGGGACAGCAAGAGACCCAGTACTTC
NA | TRBJ1-2 | NA | TRBV5-6 | CASSFWNDDGYTF | TGTGCCAGCAGCTTTTGGAATGATGATGGCTACACCTTC
NA | TRBJ1-1 | NA | TRBV4-1 | CASSQDMGMGTEAFF | TGCGCCAGCAGCCAAGATATGGGTATGGGCACTGAAGCTTTCTTT
NA | TRBJ2-7 | TRBD1 | TRBV20-1 | CSALGQGDDYEQYF | TGCAGTGCACTGGGACAGGGGGATGATTACGAGCAGTACTTC
NA | TRBJ1-3 | NA | TRBV4-2 | CASSQDRVREFGNTIYF | TGTGCCAGCAGCCAAGATCGAGTACGGGAATTTGGAAACACCATATATTTT
NA | TRBJ1-5 | NA | TRBV6-5 | CASSYSISNQPQHF | TGTGCCAGCAGTTACTCTATTAGCAATCAGCCCCAGCATTTT
NA | TRBJ2-7 | TRBD2 | TRBV5-6 | CASSLTSGGDPFHEQYF | TGTGCCAGCAGCTTGACTAGCGGGGGGGACCCATTCCACGAGCAGTACTTC
once | TRBJ2-3 | NA | TRBV3-1 | CASSPGPNNIFTDTQYF | TGTGCCAGCAGCCCAGGACCCAACAACATCTTCACAGATACGCAGTATTTT
few | TRBJ2-3 | TRBD2 | TRBV7-2 | CASSLSSTSRRHF | TGTGCCAGCAGCTTAAGTTCGACTAGCAGAAGGCATTTT
few | TRBJ1-4 | NA | TRBV9 | CASSVEGSGAYEKLFF | TGTGCCAGCAGCGTAGAAGGGAGCGGTGCGTATGAAAAACTGTTTTTT
NA | TRBJ2-2 | TRBD2 | TRBV6-6 | CASSYRSGGNTGELFF | TGTGCCAGCAGTTACCGGAGCGGGGGAAACACCGGGGAGCTGTTTTTT
NA | TRBJ2-1 | TRBD2 | TRBV19 | CASSNGGGAEQFF | TGTGCCAGTAGTAACGGGGGGGGCGCTGAGCAGTTCTTC
few | TRBJ1-5 | TRBD1 | TRBV12-3/TRBV12-4 | CASSSTATGYSNQPQHF | TGTGCCAGCAGCTCTACTGCGACAGGGTATAGCAATCAGCCCCAGCATTTT
NA | TRBJ2-3 | NA | TRBV7-2 | CASSFKGRYTDTQYF | TGTGCCAGCAGCTTTAAGGGACGTTACACAGATACGCAGTATTTT
NA | TRBJ2-5 | TRBD2 | TRBV7-9 | CASSPPTSVEQETQYF | TGTGCCAGCAGCCCACCGACTAGCGTGGAACAAGAGACCCAGTACTTC
NA | TRBJ1-4 | NA | TRBV7-9 | CASSPRPSNEKLFF | TGTGCCAGCAGTCCTCGACCGTCTAATGAAAAACTGTTTTTT
many | TRBJ2-7 | NA | TRBV7-6 | CASSLDATSYEQYF | TGTGCCAGCAGCTTAGACGCCACCTCCTACGAGCAGTACTTC
many | TRBJ1-2 | NA | TRBV7-8 | CASSPRDILYGYTF | TGTGCCAGCAGCCCAAGGGACATCCTCTATGGCTACACCTTC
NA | TRBJ2-3 | NA | TRBV27 | CASSSHVRRTDTQYF | TGTGCCAGCAGTTCCCACGTGCGCCGCACAGATACGCAGTATTTT
NA | TRBJ2-3 | TRBD2 | TRBV28 | CASSGRSSGGYSTDTQYF | TGTGCCAGCAGTGGCCGATCTAGCGGGGGTTACAGCACAGATACGCAGTATTTT
NA | TRBJ1-1 | NA | TRBV10-3 | CAVTGGRNTEAFF | TGTGCCGTAACGGGCGGCCGGAACACTGAAGCTTTCTTT
many | TRBJ1-2 | TRBD1 | TRBV13 | CASSFGTGGTYGYTF | TGTGCCAGCAGCTTTGGGACAGGGGGTACCTATGGCTACACCTTC